This is a list of T cell receptor beta chains from one sample in a study of T cell responses to AZD1222 COVID-19 vaccine. TCRdb keeps only in-frame clones here, not all; method: immunoSEQ multiplex PCR. The profile shows approximately 150,000 clones, approximately 88% of them singletons. The sequenced sample was peripheral blood, obtained 28 days after the second dose of the MenACWY control vaccine. The receptors were gathered from an adult who received the MenACWY meningococcal vaccine as a control. Both conserved end residues are part of each CDR3. The D gene is left open where the match is weak. Rows give clone size only sometimes, using once, few, many, or a class for an expanded clone.

cdr3_nt: TGTGCCAGCAGCTTGCCTAGCTACGACGAGCAGTACTTC; cdr3_aa: CASSLPSYDEQYF; j_call: TRBJ2-7; cdr3_length: 13; v_call: TRBV7-9; d_call: -; clone_size: -
cdr3_nt: TGTGCCAGCAGCCCGATAGCGGGGGGGCCCTACGAGCAGTACTTC; cdr3_aa: CASSPIAGGPYEQYF; j_call: TRBJ2-7; cdr3_length: 15; v_call: TRBV3-1/TRBV3-2; d_call: TRBD2; clone_size: -
cdr3_nt: TGTGCCAGCAGTTTGGCGGTAAATTCACCCCTCCACTTT; cdr3_aa: CASSLAVNSPLHF; j_call: TRBJ1-6; cdr3_length: 13; v_call: TRBV12-3/TRBV12-4; d_call: -; clone_size: -
cdr3_nt: TGTGCCACCAGCAGATCCCGACAGTACGAGCAGTACTTC; cdr3_aa: CATSRSRQYEQYF; j_call: TRBJ2-7; cdr3_length: 13; v_call: TRBV15; d_call: -; clone_size: once
cdr3_nt: TGTGCCAGCTCAGAGGCACGAACCAGGGTAGGCTATGGCTACACCTTC; cdr3_aa: CASSEARTRVGYGYTF; j_call: TRBJ1-2; cdr3_length: 16; v_call: TRBV18; d_call: -; clone_size: -
cdr3_nt: TGTGCCAGCAGCCGCTCGGGGGCAGATGAGCAGTTCTTC; cdr3_aa: CASSRSGADEQFF; j_call: TRBJ2-1; cdr3_length: 13; v_call: TRBV3-1/TRBV3-2; d_call: -; clone_size: -
cdr3_nt: TGTGCCAGCAGCGATAGCGGAAGCTCCTACGAGCAGTACTTC; cdr3_aa: CASSDSGSSYEQYF; j_call: TRBJ2-7; cdr3_length: 14; v_call: TRBV7-2; d_call: -; clone_size: -
cdr3_nt: TGTGCCAGCAGTTTATGGGCCAGGTACGAGCAGTACTTC; cdr3_aa: CASSLWARYEQYF; j_call: TRBJ2-7; cdr3_length: 13; v_call: TRBV28; d_call: -; clone_size: -
cdr3_nt: TGTGCCAGCAGCGTTTACTACACCGGGGAGCTGTTTTTT; cdr3_aa: CASSVYYTGELFF; j_call: TRBJ2-2; cdr3_length: 13; v_call: TRBV7-6; d_call: -; clone_size: -
cdr3_nt: TGTGCCAGCAGCTTAAGTACAGCCACAGATACGCAGTATTTT; cdr3_aa: CASSLSTATDTQYF; j_call: TRBJ2-3; cdr3_length: 14; v_call: TRBV7-2; d_call: -; clone_size: many
cdr3_nt: TGTGCCAGCAGCTTAGAGGGCCTCACTGAAGCTTTCTTT; cdr3_aa: CASSLEGLTEAFF; j_call: TRBJ1-1; cdr3_length: 13; v_call: TRBV7-2; d_call: -; clone_size: -
cdr3_nt: TGTGCCAGCAGCGGCCGGGACAGCCCCAATCAGCCCCAGCATTTT; cdr3_aa: CASSGRDSPNQPQHF; j_call: TRBJ1-5; cdr3_length: 15; v_call: TRBV9; d_call: TRBD1; clone_size: -
cdr3_nt: TGTGCCATCAGTGTCCAGGGGTCTGGGGCCAACGTCCTGACTTTC; cdr3_aa: CAISVQGSGANVLTF; j_call: TRBJ2-6; cdr3_length: 15; v_call: TRBV10-3; d_call: -; clone_size: -
cdr3_nt: TGTGCCAGCAGCGAGGCGCAGGGGGCTACGACGGCTTTCTTT; cdr3_aa: CASSEAQGATTAFF; j_call: TRBJ1-1; cdr3_length: 14; v_call: TRBV11-2; d_call: TRBD1; clone_size: -
cdr3_nt: TGCGCCAGTAGGAGAGACCCGACAGGGGTGGCCACTGAAGCTTTCTTT; cdr3_aa: CASRRDPTGVATEAFF; j_call: TRBJ1-1; cdr3_length: 16; v_call: TRBV4-1; d_call: TRBD1; clone_size: -
cdr3_nt: TGCGCCAGCAGCCAAGGGGGGAGTAGGGGCACTGAAGCTTTCTTT; cdr3_aa: CASSQGGSRGTEAFF; j_call: TRBJ1-1; cdr3_length: 15; v_call: TRBV4-1; d_call: -; clone_size: -
cdr3_nt: TGTGCCATCGGCGGACAGTTGAGGAACGAGCAGTACTTC; cdr3_aa: CAIGGQLRNEQYF; j_call: TRBJ2-7; cdr3_length: 13; v_call: TRBV10-3; d_call: -; clone_size: -